This T cell receptor beta chain was captured in a study of preoperative IRX-2 immunotherapy in early breast cancer. Repertoires were generated with immunoSEQ multiplex PCR, while TCRdb's copy carries only in-frame clones and drops some. The sample records fewer than 40,000 clones, 89% being singletons. This CDR3 spans 14 amino acids. V was pared by 4 bases and J by 6 bases, with 8 bases of the junction left unmatched. The V gene's germline CDR1 is MNHGY and CDR2 SAAAGT. Treatment meaning: preoperative locoregional IRX-2 cytokine immunotherapy. Samples came from a phase Ib trial of preoperative locoregional IRX-2 cytokine immunotherapy.

Sample: tumor tissue, taken after IRX-2 immunotherapy. This TCR derives from a human donor with breast cancer. V is TRBV6-8 and J is TRBJ1-1, with 7 positions matching TRBD1. DNA of the CDR3: TGTGCCAGCAGTTGGGGGACAGCTCTCTCTGAAGCTTTCTTT. It codes for CASSWGTALSEAFF.